This T cell receptor beta chain comes out of a study of cytomegalovirus exposure and HLA in healthy donors. Study observations and caveats: A later analysis reportedly found fewer N-insertions in an Asian-associated ancestry cluster than the approximately 660-donor mean.

PCR was performed using 60 Vbeta and 13 Jbeta primers. Only in-frame clones appear in the TCRdb table, and some are missing; sequencing was by immunoSEQ multiplex PCR. Among fewer than 100,000 clones, approximately 75% were seen once, and the ten largest hold about 3.8%. Regarding donors, all were healthy bone marrow donors. Worth noting for this clone: Its antigen is unidentified.

The sequence came from a woman aged 35 to 49 in good health and CMV-seronegative. Sequencing was done on a sample of PBMCs.

The CDR3 DNA reads TGTGCCTGGACCCTAGGAGGATGTGAAGCTTTCTTT. It yields the protein CAWTLGGCEAFF. This chain connects TRBV30 to TRBJ1-1, with D unresolved. From germline, CDR1 is GTSNPN and CDR2 SVGIG (reference sequence). This CDR3 comprises 12 residues. V was pared by 4 bases and J by 7 bases, with 13 bases between.